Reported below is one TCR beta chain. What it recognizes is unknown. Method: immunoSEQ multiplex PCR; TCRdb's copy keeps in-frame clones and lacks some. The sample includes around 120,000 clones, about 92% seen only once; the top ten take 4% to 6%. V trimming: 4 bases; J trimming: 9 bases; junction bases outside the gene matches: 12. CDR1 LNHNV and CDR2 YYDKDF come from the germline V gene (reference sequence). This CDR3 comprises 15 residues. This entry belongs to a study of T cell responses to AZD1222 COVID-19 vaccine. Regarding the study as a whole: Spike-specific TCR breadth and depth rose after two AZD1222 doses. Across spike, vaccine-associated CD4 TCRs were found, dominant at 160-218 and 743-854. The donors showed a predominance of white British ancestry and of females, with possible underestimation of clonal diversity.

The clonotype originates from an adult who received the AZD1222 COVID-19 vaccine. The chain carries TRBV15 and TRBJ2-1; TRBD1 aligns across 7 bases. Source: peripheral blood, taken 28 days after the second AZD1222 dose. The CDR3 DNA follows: TGTGCCACCAGCAAAGGGGGCAGCAAAGTCAGTGAGCAGTTCTTC. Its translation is CATSKGGSKVSEQFF.